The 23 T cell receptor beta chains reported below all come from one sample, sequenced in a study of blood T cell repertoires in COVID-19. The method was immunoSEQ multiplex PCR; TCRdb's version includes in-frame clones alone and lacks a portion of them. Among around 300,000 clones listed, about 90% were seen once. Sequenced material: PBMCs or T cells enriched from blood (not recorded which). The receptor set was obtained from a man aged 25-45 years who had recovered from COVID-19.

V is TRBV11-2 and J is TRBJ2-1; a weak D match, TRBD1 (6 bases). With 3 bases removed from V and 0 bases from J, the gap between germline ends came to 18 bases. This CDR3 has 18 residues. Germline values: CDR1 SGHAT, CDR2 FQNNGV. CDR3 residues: CASSLGAGHTSSYNEQFF. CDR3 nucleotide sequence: TGTGCCAGCAGCTTGGGGGCAGGGCACACCAGCTCCTACAATGAGCAGTTCTTC.

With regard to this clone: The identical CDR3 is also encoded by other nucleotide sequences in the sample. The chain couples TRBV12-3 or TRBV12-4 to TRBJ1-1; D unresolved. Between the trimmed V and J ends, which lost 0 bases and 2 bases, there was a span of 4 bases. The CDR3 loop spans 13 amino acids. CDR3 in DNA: TGTGCCAGCAGTTTAGCGCGTAACACTGAAGCTTTCTTT. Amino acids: CASSLARNTEAFF.

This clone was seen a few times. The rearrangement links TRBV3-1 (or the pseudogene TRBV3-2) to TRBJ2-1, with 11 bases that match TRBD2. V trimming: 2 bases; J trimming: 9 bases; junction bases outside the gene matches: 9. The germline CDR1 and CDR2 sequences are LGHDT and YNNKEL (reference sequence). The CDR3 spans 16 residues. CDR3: CASSQQLAGARGEQFF. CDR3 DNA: TGTGCCAGCAGCCAACAACTAGCGGGGGCTCGCGGTGAGCAGTTCTTC.

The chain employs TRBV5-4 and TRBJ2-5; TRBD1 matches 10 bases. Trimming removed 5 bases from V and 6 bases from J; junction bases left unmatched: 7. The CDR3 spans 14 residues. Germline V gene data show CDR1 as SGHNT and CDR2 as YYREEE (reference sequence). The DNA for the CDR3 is TGTGCCAGCAGGCCGGGACAGGGGCAGAAGACCCAGTACTTC. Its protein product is CASRPGQGQKTQYF.

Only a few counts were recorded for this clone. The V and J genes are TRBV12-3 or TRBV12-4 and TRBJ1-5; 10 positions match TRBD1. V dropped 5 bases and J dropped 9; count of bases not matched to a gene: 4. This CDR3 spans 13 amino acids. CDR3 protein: CASSRDRGAPQHF. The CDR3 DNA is TGTGCCAGCAGTCGGGACAGGGGAGCGCCCCAGCATTTT.

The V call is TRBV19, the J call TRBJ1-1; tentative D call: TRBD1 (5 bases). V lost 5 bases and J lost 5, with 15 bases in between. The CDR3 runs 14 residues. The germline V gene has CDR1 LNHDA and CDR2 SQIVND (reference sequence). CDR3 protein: CASSPRTSRTEAFF. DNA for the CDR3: TGTGCCAGTAGTCCAAGGACAAGTCGGACTGAAGCTTTCTTT.

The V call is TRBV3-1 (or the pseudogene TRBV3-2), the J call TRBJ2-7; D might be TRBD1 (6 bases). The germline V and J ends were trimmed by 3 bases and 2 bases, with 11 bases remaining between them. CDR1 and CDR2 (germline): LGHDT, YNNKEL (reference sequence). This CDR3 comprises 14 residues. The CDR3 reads CASSQNRETYEQYF. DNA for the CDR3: TGTGCCAGCAGCCAGAACAGGGAAACCTACGAGCAGTACTTC.

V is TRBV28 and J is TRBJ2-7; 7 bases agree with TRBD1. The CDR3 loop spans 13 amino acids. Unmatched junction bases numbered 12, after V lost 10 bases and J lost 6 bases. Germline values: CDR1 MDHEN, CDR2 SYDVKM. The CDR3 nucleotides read TGTGCCACCTTAGACAGGGCCGCTCTCGAGCAGTACTTC. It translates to CATLDRAALEQYF.

The chain's CDR3 is CASSPDRGHLADTQYF. CDR3 coding DNA: TGCGCCAGCAGTCCAGACAGGGGCCACCTCGCAGATACGCAGTATTTT. The chain combines TRBV10-2 with TRBJ2-3; 8 bases agree with TRBD1. Germline V lookup: CDR1 WSHSY, CDR2 SAAADI. J was trimmed by 4 bases and V by 5 bases; bases with no gene match: 11. The CDR3 consists of 16 residues.

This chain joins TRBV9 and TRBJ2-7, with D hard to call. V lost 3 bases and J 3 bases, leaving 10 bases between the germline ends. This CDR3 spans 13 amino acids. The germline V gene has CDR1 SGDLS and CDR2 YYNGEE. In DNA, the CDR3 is TGTGCCAGCAGCGGCCTTGGCGGCTACGAGCAGTACTTC. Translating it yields CASSGLGGYEQYF.

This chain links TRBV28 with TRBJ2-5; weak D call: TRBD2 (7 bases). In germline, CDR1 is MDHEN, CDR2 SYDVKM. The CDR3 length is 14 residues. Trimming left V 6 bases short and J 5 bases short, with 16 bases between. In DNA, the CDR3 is TGTGCCAGCAGCCAAGGGGGGGGGCGCGAGACCCAGTACTTC. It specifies CASSQGGGRETQYF.

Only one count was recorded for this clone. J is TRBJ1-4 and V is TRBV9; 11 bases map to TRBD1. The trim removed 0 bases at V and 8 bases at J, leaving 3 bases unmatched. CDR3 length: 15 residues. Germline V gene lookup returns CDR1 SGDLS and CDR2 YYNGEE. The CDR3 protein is CASSVAGTGGEKLFF. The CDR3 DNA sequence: TGTGCCAGCAGCGTAGCTGGGACAGGGGGAGAAAAACTGTTTTTT. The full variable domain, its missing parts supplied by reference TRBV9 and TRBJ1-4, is DSGVTQTPKHLITATGQRVTLRCSPRSGDLSVYWYQQSLDQGLQFLIQYYNGEERAKGNILERFSAQQFPDLHSELNLSSLELGDSALYFCASSVAGTGGEKLFFGSGTQLSVL.

The DNA of the CDR3 is TGCGCCAGCAGCCAGGGGGCAGGGACAGATACGCAGTATTTT. Protein: CASSQGAGTDTQYF. The chain carries TRBV10-2 and TRBJ2-3; the match to TRBD1 covers 8 bases. Germline V gene lookup returns CDR1 WSHSY and CDR2 SAAADI. CDR3 length: 14 amino acids. Trimming cost V 6 bases and J 3 bases; bases outside gene matches: 5.

The CDR3: CASTVQANQPQHF. CDR3 coding DNA: TGTGCCAGCACGGTACAGGCCAATCAGCCCCAGCATTTT. This sequence joins TRBV2 and TRBJ1-5; a possible D gene is TRBD1 (5 bases). The germline CDR1 and CDR2 sequences are SNHLY and FYNNEI. The CDR3 totals 13 residues. V was cut by 7 bases and J by 3 bases, with 10 bases left in between.

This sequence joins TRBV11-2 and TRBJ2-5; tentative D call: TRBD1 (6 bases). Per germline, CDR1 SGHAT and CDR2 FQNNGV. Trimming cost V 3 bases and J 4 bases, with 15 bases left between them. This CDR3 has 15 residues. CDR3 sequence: CASSFPWGRRETQYF. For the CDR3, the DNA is TGTGCCAGCAGCTTCCCTTGGGGGCGGAGAGAGACCCAGTACTTC.

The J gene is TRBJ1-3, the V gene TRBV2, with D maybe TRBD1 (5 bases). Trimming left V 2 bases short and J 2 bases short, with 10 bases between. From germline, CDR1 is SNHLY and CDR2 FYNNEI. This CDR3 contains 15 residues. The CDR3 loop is CASSERQGTGNTIYF. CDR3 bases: TGTGCCAGCAGTGAAAGGCAGGGAACTGGAAACACCATATATTTT.

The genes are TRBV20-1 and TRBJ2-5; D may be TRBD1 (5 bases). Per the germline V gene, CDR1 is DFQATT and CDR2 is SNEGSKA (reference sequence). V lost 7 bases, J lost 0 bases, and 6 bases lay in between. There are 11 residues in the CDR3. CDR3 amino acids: CSVTDQETQYF. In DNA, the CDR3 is TGCAGTGTGACAGACCAAGAGACCCAGTACTTC.

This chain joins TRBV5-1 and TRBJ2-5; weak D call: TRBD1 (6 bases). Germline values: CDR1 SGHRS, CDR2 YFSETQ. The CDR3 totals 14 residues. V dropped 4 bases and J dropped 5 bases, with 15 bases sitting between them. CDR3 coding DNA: TGCGCCAGCAGCGCCACAGGGACCGCGGAGACCCAGTACTTC. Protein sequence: CASSATGTAETQYF.

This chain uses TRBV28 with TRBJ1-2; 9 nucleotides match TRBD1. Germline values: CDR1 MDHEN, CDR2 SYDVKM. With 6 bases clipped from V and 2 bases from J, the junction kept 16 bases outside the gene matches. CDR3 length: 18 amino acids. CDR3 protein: CASSQGQGYRRGNYGYTF. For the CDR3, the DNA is TGTGCCAGCAGCCAGGGACAGGGATATAGACGGGGGAACTATGGCTACACCTTC.

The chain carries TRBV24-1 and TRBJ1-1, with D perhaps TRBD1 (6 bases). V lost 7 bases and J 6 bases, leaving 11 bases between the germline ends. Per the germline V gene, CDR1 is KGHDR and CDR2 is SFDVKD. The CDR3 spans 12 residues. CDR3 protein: CATRTGTSEAFF. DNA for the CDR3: TGTGCCACCAGAACAGGGACGTCTGAAGCTTTCTTT.

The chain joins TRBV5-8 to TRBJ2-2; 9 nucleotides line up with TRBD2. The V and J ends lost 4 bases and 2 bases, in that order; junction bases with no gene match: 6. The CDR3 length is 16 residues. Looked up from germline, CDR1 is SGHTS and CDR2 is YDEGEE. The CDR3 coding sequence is TGTGCCAGCAGCCCCGGGACTAGCCGAAACACCGGGGAGCTGTTTTTT. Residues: CASSPGTSRNTGELFF.

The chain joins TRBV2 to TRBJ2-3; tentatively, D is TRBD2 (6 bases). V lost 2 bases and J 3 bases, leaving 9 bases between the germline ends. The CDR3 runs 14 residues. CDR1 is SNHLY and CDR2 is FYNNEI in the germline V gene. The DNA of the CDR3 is TGTGCCAGCAGTGAAATAGCGGCTACAGATACGCAGTATTTT. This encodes CASSEIAATDTQYF.

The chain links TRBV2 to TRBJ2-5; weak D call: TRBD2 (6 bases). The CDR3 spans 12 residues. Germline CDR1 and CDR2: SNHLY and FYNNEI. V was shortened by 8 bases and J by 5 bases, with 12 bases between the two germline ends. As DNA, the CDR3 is TGTGCCAGCGATGCGGGGAGGGAGACCCAGTACTTC. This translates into CASDAGRETQYF. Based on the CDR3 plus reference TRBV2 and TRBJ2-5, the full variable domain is EPEVTQTPSHQVTQMGQEVILRCVPISNHLYFYWYRQILGQKVEFLVSFYNNEISEKSEIFDDQFSVERPDGSNFTLKIRSTKLEDSAMYFCASDAGRETQYFGPGTRLLVL.